A single sample gave rise to the 14 T cell receptor beta chains below, sequenced in a study of control samples from healthy donors and cancer patients. Data came from immunoSEQ multiplex PCR; TCRdb stores just in-frame clones and leaves some out. The profile shows under 200,000 clones, just under 95% of them singletons. The sequenced sample was blood. The receptors come from an older woman in good health.

J is TRBJ1-2 and V is TRBV7-2; D is ambiguous. Germline CDR1 SGHTA, CDR2 FQGNSA. The CDR3 has 15 residues. V shed 1 base and J shed 4 bases, with 13 bases lying between them. The CDR3 nucleotides read TGTGCCAGCAGCTTAGGCTCCGACCTACTCTATGGCTACACCTTC. This translates into CASSLGSDLLYGYTF.

This chain connects TRBV7-3 to TRBJ2-1, with 11 bases aligning to TRBD1. After removal of 5 bases from V and 5 bases from J, the junction contained 5 bases not matched to a gene. The germline V gene has CDR1 SGHTA and CDR2 FQGTGA. The CDR3 is 15 amino acids. CDR3 DNA: TGTGCCAGCAGCCCAAGGGACAGGGGGAACAATGAGCAGTTCTTC. This translates into CASSPRDRGNNEQFF. The variable domain in full, completed from reference TRBV7-3 and TRBJ2-1, reads GAGVSQTPSNKVTEKGKYVELRCDPISGHTALYWYRQSLGQGPEFLIYFQGTGAADDSGLPNDRFFAVRPEGSVSTLKIQRTERGDSAVYLCASSPRDRGNNEQFFGPGTRLTVL.

This clone was seen once. The V gene is TRBV12-3 or TRBV12-4, the J gene TRBJ1-1, with D uncertain. Trimming took off 5 bases at V and 3 bases at J, with 10 bases between the two ends. This CDR3 is 13 amino acids long. The CDR3 DNA reads as TGTGCCAGCAGTCCCGCCGGGTACACTGAAGCTTTCTTT. It specifies CASSPAGYTEAFF.

This chain links TRBV11-3 with TRBJ1-1; 7 bases line up with TRBD1. Germline V gene data show CDR1 as SGHNT and CDR2 as YENEEA. Trimming removed 1 base from V and 5 bases from J; junction bases left unmatched: 7. The CDR3 totals 15 residues. CDR3: CASSLGPGRGTEAFF. The CDR3 nucleotides read TGTGCCAGCAGCTTAGGCCCGGGCAGGGGGACTGAAGCTTTCTTT.

This clone was detected only a few times. The rearrangement links TRBV4-3 to TRBJ1-5; D uncertain. Germline lookup yields CDR1 LGHNA and CDR2 YSLEER. This CDR3 region has 14 residues. The germline V and J ends were trimmed by 3 bases and 7 bases, with 13 bases remaining between them. The CDR3 DNA sequence: TGCGCCAGCAGCCATGAACTCCCGGACCAGCCCCAGCATTTT. Translating it yields CASSHELPDQPQHF.

The chain is built from TRBV27 and TRBJ1-6, with 7 bases lining up with TRBD1. V trimming: 3 bases; J trimming: 4 bases; junction bases outside the gene matches: 6. CDR1 MNHEY and CDR2 SMNVEV come from the germline V gene (reference sequence). The CDR3 is 16 residues long. CDR3 coding DNA: TGTGCCAGCAGTTTTGGGCCAGGGGGGTATAATTCACCCCTCCACTTT. Its protein is CASSFGPGGYNSPLHF.

In its sample, this clone was seen once. The chain couples TRBV7-3 to TRBJ1-1, with a weak D call TRBD1 (5 bases). Trimming cost V 3 bases and J 3 bases, with 11 bases left between them. Germline values: CDR1 SGHTA, CDR2 FQGTGA. This CDR3 is 14 amino acids long. The CDR3 here is CASSFGGRDTEAFF. The CDR3 nucleotides read TGTGCCAGCAGCTTCGGGGGGAGGGACACTGAAGCTTTCTTT.

The chain has TRBV19 and TRBJ2-5; tentatively, D is TRBD1 or TRBD2 (8 bases each). The CDR3 runs to 14 residues. From germline, CDR1 is LNHDA and CDR2 SQIVND (reference sequence). The ends were cut back, 4 bases at V and 7 bases at J, with 16 bases in the middle. Here the CDR3 reads CASSNRGTSPTQYF. For the CDR3, the DNA is TGTGCCAGTAGTAACAGGGGGACTAGTCCGACCCAGTACTTC. Complete variable domain (other parts from reference TRBV19 and TRBJ2-5): DGGITQSPKYLFRKEGQNVTLSCEQNLNHDAMYWYRQDPGQGLRLIYYSQIVNDFQKGDIAEGYSVSREKKESFPLTVTSAQKNPTAFYLCASSNRGTSPTQYFGPGTRLLVL.

This clone was seen only once. The chain combines TRBV5-8 with TRBJ2-1; D is tentatively TRBD1 or TRBD2 (6 bases each). The CDR3 has 15 residues. Between the trimmed V and J ends, which lost 4 bases and 0 bases, there was a span of 11 bases. The germline V gene encodes CDR1 SGHTS and CDR2 YDEGEE. As DNA, the CDR3 is TGTGCCAGCAGCGACGGGGGCTTCTCCTACAATGAGCAGTTCTTC. Its translation: CASSDGGFSYNEQFF.

The chain couples TRBV4-3 to TRBJ1-2; 7 nucleotides agree with TRBD1. CDR1 is LGHNA and CDR2 is YSLEER in the germline V gene. This CDR3 contains 16 residues. V gave up 6 bases and J gave up 0 bases; unmatched junction bases: 10. The CDR3 spells CASSGWGTDTNYGYTF. For the CDR3, the DNA is TGCGCCAGCAGTGGGTGGGGGACAGACACTAACTATGGCTACACCTTC.

This chain connects TRBV7-2 to TRBJ1-2; D remains ambiguous. The germline V gene encodes CDR1 SGHTA and CDR2 FQGNSA. V was clipped by 5 bases and J by 7 bases, with 17 bases between them. The CDR3 consists of 14 residues. CDR3 residues: CASSLTETAGGYTF. DNA of the CDR3: TGTGCCAGCAGCCTCACAGAAACAGCTGGTGGCTACACCTTC.

V is TRBV6-1 and J is TRBJ1-6; no clear D gene. Trimming removed 2 bases at V and 7 bases at J, with 6 bases between. Germline V gene data show CDR1 as MNHNS and CDR2 as SASEGT. The CDR3 contains 13 residues. The CDR3, as DNA: TGTGCCAGCAGTGAATTGCAAAATTCACCCCTCCACTTT. Translation: CASSELQNSPLHF.

The genes are TRBV19 and TRBJ1-5, with D perhaps matching TRBD1 (6 bases). The CDR3 extends over 15 amino acids. With 10 bases removed from V and 7 bases from J, the gap between germline ends came to 23 bases. In germline, CDR1 is LNHDA, CDR2 SQIVND (reference sequence). The CDR3 loop is CATRPRDTGLQPQHF. Written as DNA, the CDR3 is TGTGCCACCCGCCCTCGCGATACAGGGCTGCAGCCCCAGCATTTT.

This chain uses TRBV9 with TRBJ1-2; D uncertain. The germline CDR1 and CDR2 sequences are SGDLS and YYNGEE. The CDR3 contains 15 residues. The V and J ends lost 0 bases and 5 bases respectively, with 14 bases between them. This CDR3 reads CASSVGINTAYGYTF. The CDR3 DNA is TGTGCCAGCAGCGTAGGAATCAACACGGCATATGGCTACACCTTC.